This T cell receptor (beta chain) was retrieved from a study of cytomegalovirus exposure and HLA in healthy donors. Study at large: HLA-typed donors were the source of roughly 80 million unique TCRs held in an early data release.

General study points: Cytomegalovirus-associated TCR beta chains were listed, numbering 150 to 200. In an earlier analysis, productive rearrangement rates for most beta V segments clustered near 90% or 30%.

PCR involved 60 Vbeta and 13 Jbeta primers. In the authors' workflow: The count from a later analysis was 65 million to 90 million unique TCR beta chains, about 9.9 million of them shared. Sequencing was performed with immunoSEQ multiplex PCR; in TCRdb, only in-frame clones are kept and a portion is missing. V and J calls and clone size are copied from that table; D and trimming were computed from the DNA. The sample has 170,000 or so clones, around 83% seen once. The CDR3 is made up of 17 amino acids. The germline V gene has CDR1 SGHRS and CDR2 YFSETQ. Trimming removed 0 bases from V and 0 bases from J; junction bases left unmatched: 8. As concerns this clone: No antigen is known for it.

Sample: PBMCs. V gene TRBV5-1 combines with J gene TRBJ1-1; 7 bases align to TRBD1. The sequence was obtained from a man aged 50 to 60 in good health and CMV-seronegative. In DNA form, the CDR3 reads TGCGCCAGCAGCTTGGCCAACAGGGGTCAAATGAACACTGAAGCTTTCTTT. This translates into CASSLANRGQMNTEAFF.